A single sample is the source of the 30 T cell receptor beta chains below, sequenced in a study of T-cell reconstitution after alpha-beta-depleted transplantation in children. During its preparation, the TCRbeta library received unique molecular identifiers. TCRdb passed the PCR reads through MiXCR, listing each CDR3 protein once. Among roughly 190,000 distinct CDR3 sequences, roughly 14% were seen once, and the ten largest hold less than 15%. This sample comprised PBMCs from the stem cell graft donor, obtained from the stem cell graft. Source of these receptors: a human donor who donated a stem cell graft to a child with acute lymphoblastic leukemia.

This clonotype was counted ten times or more. The rearrangement links TRBV5-1 to TRBJ1-1; weak D call: TRBD1 (6 bases). The CDR3 length is 13 residues. Germline V gene lookup returns CDR1 SGHRS and CDR2 YFSETQ. V was shortened by 3 bases and J by 11 bases, with 17 bases between the two germline ends. CDR3 protein: CASSSVGDIGAFF. The CDR3 DNA reads as TGCGCCAGCAGCTCAGTAGGGGACATTGGGGCTTTCTTT.

This clonotype showed up many times. The V gene is TRBV12-3 or TRBV12-4, the J gene TRBJ1-1; a possible D gene is TRBD1 (5 bases). CDR3 size: 13 residues. V lost 3 bases and J 4 bases, leaving 9 bases between the germline ends. CDR3 coding DNA: TGTGCCAGCAGTTTCGGCGGGACCACTGAAGCTTTCTTT. Protein product: CASSFGGTTEAFF.

This clonotype showed up many times. V is TRBV3-1 and J is TRBJ2-7; 9 bases align to TRBD1. Germline trimming cut 4 bases from V and 5 bases from J; bases unmatched to any gene: 12. There are 16 residues in the CDR3. Germline V CDR1 and CDR2: LGHDT, YNNKEL (reference sequence). The CDR3 here is CASSRVPGQGLHEQYF. CDR3 nucleotide sequence: TGTGCCAGCAGCCGAGTTCCGGGACAGGGCCTCCACGAGCAGTACTTC.

This clonotype has at least ten counts. The genes are TRBV7-2 and TRBJ2-7, with D perhaps being TRBD1 or TRBD2 (5 bases each). CDR1 and CDR2 (germline): SGHTA, FQGNSA. V gave up 4 bases and J gave up 0 bases, with 7 bases separating them. The CDR3 consists of 13 residues. The CDR3 loop reads CASSWGSSYEQYF. The CDR3 DNA reads TGTGCCAGCAGCTGGGGGAGCTCCTACGAGCAGTACTTC.

This clonotype came up many times. The J gene is TRBJ1-1, the V gene TRBV5-1; tentative D call: TRBD1 (6 bases). Between the trimmed V and J ends, which lost 1 base and 0 bases, there was a span of 10 bases. CDR1 and CDR2 from the germline V gene are SGHRS and YFSETQ. The CDR3 consists of 15 residues. The CDR3: CASSLIGGVNTEAFF. The CDR3 region has the DNA TGCGCCAGCAGCTTGATAGGGGGGGTGAACACTGAAGCTTTCTTT. The full variable domain, in which reference TRBV5-1 and TRBJ1-1 provide the parts outside the CDR3, is KAGVTQTPRYLIKTRGQQVTLSCSPISGHRSVSWYQQTPGQGLQFLFEYFSETQRNKGNFPGRFSGRQFSNSRSEMNVSTLELGDSALYLCASSLIGGVNTEAFFGQGTRLTVV.

This clonotype is medium-sized in the sample. The J gene is TRBJ1-2, the V gene TRBV5-1; 8 nucleotides align to TRBD1. The CDR3 totals 14 residues. Germline CDR1 and CDR2: SGHRS and YFSETQ. V dropped 2 bases and J dropped 6; count of bases not matched to a gene: 6. In DNA, the CDR3 is TGCGCCAGCAGCTTTGGACAGGGAGGCGATGGCTACACCTTC. It codes for CASSFGQGGDGYTF. The full variable domain, its missing parts supplied by reference TRBV5-1 and TRBJ1-2, is KAGVTQTPRYLIKTRGQQVTLSCSPISGHRSVSWYQQTPGQGLQFLFEYFSETQRNKGNFPGRFSGRQFSNSRSEMNVSTLELGDSALYLCASSFGQGGDGYTFGSGTRLTVV.

At least ten counts were recorded for this clonotype. CDR3 sequence (DNA): TGCAGTGCTAGAGATCGGAGCGGGAGTCGCTACGAGCAGTACTTC. Protein product: CSARDRSGSRYEQYF. This chain uses TRBV20-1 with TRBJ2-7, with 8 bases lining up with TRBD2. Germline CDR1 DFQATT, CDR2 SNEGSKA (reference sequence). This CDR3 spans 15 amino acids. V lost 0 bases and J lost 3; bases outside the gene matches: 7.

V and J are TRBV6-1 and TRBJ2-7, with TRBD2 matching 9 bases. The trim removed 11 bases at V and 1 base at J, leaving 6 bases unmatched. CDR3 length equals 13 residues. Germline V lookup: CDR1 MNHNS, CDR2 SASEGT. CDR3: CAGRLADSYEQYF. The CDR3 DNA sequence: TGTGCCGGTCGACTAGCGGATTCCTACGAGCAGTACTTC.

This clonotype was detected only a few times. The J gene is TRBJ1-3, the V gene TRBV12-3 or TRBV12-4; TRBD1 might be the D (5 bases). The CDR3 has 14 residues. The V end was cut by 3 bases, the J end by 4 bases, with 10 bases between. This CDR3 reads CASSFDSGGNTIYF. The CDR3 DNA is TGTGCCAGCAGTTTCGACAGTGGAGGAAACACCATATATTTT.

The sample holds many counts of this clonotype. The rearrangement links TRBV5-1 to TRBJ2-3; D call uncertain. The CDR3 has 17 amino acids. From germline, CDR1 is SGHRS and CDR2 YFSETQ. The germline V and J ends were trimmed by 3 bases and 0 bases, with 17 bases remaining between them. The CDR3 reads CASSSAWVVDSTDTQYF. The CDR3 region has the DNA TGCGCCAGCAGCTCTGCGTGGGTCGTGGATAGCACAGATACGCAGTATTTT.

This clonotype was detected only a few times. The genes are TRBV4-2 and TRBJ2-5; D assignment may be TRBD1 or TRBD2 (5 bases each). CDR3 size: 16 residues. V lost 4 bases and J 7 bases, leaving 22 bases between the germline ends. CDR1 and CDR2 (germline): LGHNA, YNFKEQ. The CDR3: CASSPRYTGPVWTQYF. Written as DNA, the CDR3 is TGTGCCAGCAGCCCAAGATATACGGGGCCCGTTTGGACCCAGTACTTC.

This clonotype was observed at least ten times. This sequence joins TRBV3-1 and TRBJ2-7; TRBD1 matches 10 bases. Looked up from germline, CDR1 is LGHDT and CDR2 is YNNKEL (reference sequence). V lost 4 bases and J lost 6; bases outside the gene matches: 12. The length of the CDR3 is 16 residues. The CDR3 protein is CASSLRVGTGASEQYF. DNA for the CDR3: TGTGCCAGCAGCCTGCGAGTTGGGACAGGGGCTTCCGAGCAGTACTTC.

This clonotype has ten or more counts. The genes are TRBV10-3 and TRBJ1-1; the match to TRBD1 covers 9 bases. J gave up 6 bases and V 3 bases, and 8 bases lay outside the gene matches. This CDR3 comprises 15 residues. Looked up from germline, CDR1 is ENHRY and CDR2 is SYGVKD. The CDR3 DNA sequence: TGTGCCATCAGTGATTCCCCGGGACAGGGCGCTGAAGCTTTCTTT. It encodes CAISDSPGQGAEAFF.

With respect to this clonotype: This may come from a read error, since a much larger clone is one base off. V is TRBV11-3 and J is TRBJ2-1; the match to TRBD1 covers 9 bases. There are 14 residues in the CDR3. CDR1 is SGHNT, CDR2 YENEEA, per germline. CDR3 nucleotide sequence: TGTGCCGGCAGCAGCCGGGACAGGGAGAATGAGCAGTTCTTC. Protein product: CAGSSRDRENEQFF.

There are many counts of this clonotype. The chain has TRBV20-1 and TRBJ2-5; 11 bases agree with TRBD2. Germline values: CDR1 DFQATT, CDR2 SNEGSKA (reference sequence). V dropped 6 bases and J dropped 4; count of bases not matched to a gene: 7. The CDR3 has 14 residues. CDR3 nucleotides: TGCAGTGCACCTGGACTAGCGGGCGGAGAGACCCAGTACTTC. Translated: CSAPGLAGGETQYF.

The V gene is TRBV29-1, the J gene TRBJ1-4; tentative D call: TRBD1 (6 bases). The CDR3 runs to 14 residues. Germline V CDR1 and CDR2: SQVTM, ANQGSEA. Trimming removed 6 bases at V and 5 bases at J, with 16 bases between. The CDR3 DNA reads TGCAGCGTCAAAGATCGGGGGGCAAATGAAAAACTGTTTTTT. Amino acid sequence: CSVKDRGANEKLFF.

The table lists this clonotype with a few counts. The chain is built from TRBV4-1 and TRBJ2-5, with D possibly matching TRBD2 (6 bases). Germline V gene lookup returns CDR1 MGHRA and CDR2 YSYEKL. The CDR3 runs 16 residues. Trimming cost V 4 bases and J 4 bases, with 19 bases left between them. In nucleotides, the CDR3 is TGCGCCAGCAGCCGCTCGAGTAGGGGAGGCGTAGAGACCCAGTACTTC. Its translation: CASSRSSRGGVETQYF.

This clonotype showed up many times. This chain links TRBV10-2 with TRBJ2-2; D unclear. Trimming shortened V by 2 bases and J by 7 bases, and 20 bases separated the two germline ends. The germline V gene has CDR1 WSHSY and CDR2 SAAADI. This CDR3 region has 17 residues. CDR3 bases: TGCGCCAGCAGTGAGCCCCGACACAGAAAAGGTTACGGGGAGCTGTTTTTT. Protein: CASSEPRHRKGYGELFF.

There are many counts of this clonotype. The V and J genes are TRBV7-2 and TRBJ2-1; D call uncertain. CDR3 length: 12 residues. V shed 1 base and J shed 8 bases, with 6 bases lying between them. Germline-derived CDR1 and CDR2 are SGHTA and FQGNSA. The CDR3 loop reads CASSLGTDEQFF. The DNA of the CDR3 is TGTGCCAGCAGCTTAGGTACAGATGAGCAGTTCTTC.

This clonotype showed up many times. The chain links TRBV29-1 to TRBJ2-6; D call uncertain. Trimming pared 3 bases from V and 4 bases from J, leaving 4 bases between. The V gene's germline CDR1 is SQVTM and CDR2 ANQGSEA. CDR3 length: 12 residues. CDR3 amino acids: CSVEGGANVLTF. The CDR3 nucleotides are TGCAGCGTTGAGGGGGGGGCCAACGTCCTGACTTTC.

In its sample, this clonotype was seen many times. The CDR3 is CSARGGVNTEAFF. In DNA form, the CDR3 reads TGCAGTGCTAGAGGGGGGGTGAACACTGAAGCTTTCTTT. The chain couples TRBV20-1 to TRBJ1-1, with D maybe TRBD1 (5 bases). Trimming removed 1 base from V and 0 bases from J, with 6 bases in between. Looked up from germline, CDR1 is DFQATT and CDR2 is SNEGSKA (reference sequence). The CDR3 is 13 residues long.

This clonotype has at least ten counts. This rearrangement joins TRBV5-1 to TRBJ2-2, with D hard to call. The CDR3 has 15 residues. The germline V gene encodes CDR1 SGHRS and CDR2 YFSETQ. V lost 0 bases and J lost 7, with 13 bases in between. The CDR3 nucleotides read TGCGCCAGCAGCTTGGCCAGTTTTGACGGCGGGGAGCTGTTTTTT. Protein product: CASSLASFDGGELFF.

This chain uses TRBV30 with TRBJ2-4; the D call may be TRBD1 or TRBD2 (5 bases each). V lost 2 bases to trimming and J lost 9 bases, with 20 bases between them. Per germline, CDR1 GTSNPN and CDR2 SVGIG (reference sequence). The CDR3 covers 15 residues. In nucleotides, the CDR3 is TGTGCCTGGAGTCACGACGGGAACTCAGGGAGCATTCAGTACTTC. It encodes CAWSHDGNSGSIQYF.

This clonotype was seen at least ten times. The chain employs TRBV5-5 and TRBJ2-7; D is unclear. V was pared by 1 base and J by 2 bases, with 10 bases between. Germline-derived CDR1 and CDR2 are SGHKS and YYEKEE (reference sequence). The CDR3 is made up of 14 amino acids. This CDR3 reads CASSLRSPAYEQYF. Here the CDR3 DNA reads TGTGCCAGCAGCTTGCGGAGTCCCGCCTACGAGCAGTACTTC.

The CDR3 DNA reads as TGCGCCAGCAGGAGGGACAGTATCTACGAGCAGTACTTC. This translates into CASRRDSIYEQYF. This chain links TRBV5-1 with TRBJ2-7, with 7 bases lining up with TRBD1. J lost 3 bases, V lost 5 bases, and 5 bases had no gene match. CDR3 length: 13 residues. From germline, CDR1 is SGHRS and CDR2 YFSETQ.

This clonotype was recorded many times. The chain uses TRBV10-3 and TRBJ1-1, with D perhaps matching TRBD1 (5 bases). Looked up from germline, CDR1 is ENHRY and CDR2 is SYGVKD. Trimming shortened V by 0 bases and J by 4 bases, and 9 bases separated the two germline ends. The CDR3 spans 14 residues. The CDR3 DNA sequence: TGTGCCATCAGTGAGTCGGGGGACGGCACTGAAGCTTTCTTT. This gives the protein CAISESGDGTEAFF.

This clonotype was seen repeatedly, ten times or more. The chain couples TRBV25-1 to TRBJ2-7; 8 nucleotides agree with TRBD2. This CDR3 comprises 15 residues. The J segment lost 2 bases and the V segment lost 3 bases, leaving 6 bases of the junction unmatched. Germline lookup yields CDR1 MGHDK and CDR2 SYGVNS. The CDR3 region has the DNA TGTGCCAGCAGTGACCAAGCGGGAGCAGCCTACGAGCAGTACTTC. Translated, it gives CASSDQAGAAYEQYF.

In its sample, this clonotype was seen many times. The chain links TRBV20-1 to TRBJ1-2; 7 bases are a match to TRBD1. This CDR3 has 13 amino acids. V shed 6 bases, J shed 4 bases, and the junction held 8 bases outside the gene matches. Germline CDR1 and CDR2: DFQATT and SNEGSKA (reference sequence). The CDR3 DNA is TGCAGTGCCAAAAACAGGGGAATCTATGGCTACACCTTC. This encodes CSAKNRGIYGYTF.

This clonotype has at least ten counts. The rearrangement uses TRBV20-1 and TRBJ2-5, with D perhaps matching TRBD2 (6 bases). Per the germline V gene, CDR1 is DFQATT and CDR2 is SNEGSKA (reference sequence). The CDR3 length is 16 residues. V lost 2 bases and J lost 0, with 16 bases in between. The CDR3 is CSARSARGGNQETQYF. For the CDR3, the DNA is TGCAGTGCTAGATCGGCGCGTGGCGGGAACCAAGAGACCCAGTACTTC.

This clonotype was seen repeatedly, ten times or more. The chain recombines TRBV29-1 with TRBJ1-2, with 10 bases identical to TRBD1. Germline V gene sequence: CDR1 SQVTM, CDR2 ANQGSEA. The CDR3 consists of 14 residues. Trimming cost V 3 bases and J 5 bases; bases outside gene matches: 6. CDR3 sequence (DNA): TGCAGCGTTGATGATGGGACAGGGGCATATGGCTACACCTTC. Its protein is CSVDDGTGAYGYTF.